These T cell receptor beta chains were read from a single sample in a study of early T cells in non-severe SARS-CoV-2 infection. A single record per CDR3 protein comes from TCRdb applying MiXCR to the 5' RACE reads. The sample lists 20,000 to 30,000 distinct CDR3 sequences; approximately 3.9% were seen once. The sample consisted of whole blood. The receptors shown here come from an adult who was a healthcare worker with PCR-confirmed SARS-CoV-2 infection or an uninfected control (not recorded which). Both conserved end residues are part of each CDR3. Fields, in order: clone size, D gene, J gene, V gene, CDR3 protein, CDR3 DNA. D genes are given only for firm matches. A clone size is listed for some rows: how often the clone was seen (once, few, many), or a class if it is expanded.

abundance: few
d_gene: TRBD2
j_gene: TRBJ2-3
v_gene: TRBV11-3
CDR3aa: CASSLAEGLVGTDTQYF
CDR3nt: TGTGCCAGCAGCTTAGCAGAGGGACTAGTGGGCACAGATACGCAGTATTTT

abundance: medium-sized
d_gene: NA
j_gene: TRBJ2-3
v_gene: TRBV12-3/TRBV12-4
CDR3aa: CASSFVGGHLDTQYF
CDR3nt: TGTGCCAGCAGTTTCGTGGGAGGACATTTAGATACGCAGTATTTT

abundance: many
d_gene: NA
j_gene: TRBJ2-3
v_gene: TRBV9
CDR3aa: CASSARTASTDTQYF
CDR3nt: TGTGCCAGCAGCGCTCGGACGGCTAGCACAGATACGCAGTATTTT

abundance: many
d_gene: TRBD1
j_gene: TRBJ2-7
v_gene: TRBV19
CDR3aa: CASGTGSNSYEQYF
CDR3nt: TGTGCCAGTGGGACAGGGTCGAACTCCTACGAGCAGTACTTC

abundance: many
d_gene: NA
j_gene: TRBJ2-7
v_gene: TRBV11-2
CDR3aa: CASSLDVEQYF
CDR3nt: TGTGCCAGCAGCTTAGATGTTGAGCAGTACTTC

abundance: medium-sized
d_gene: TRBD1
j_gene: TRBJ2-6
v_gene: TRBV7-8
CDR3aa: CASSLRQGASSGANVLTF
CDR3nt: TGTGCCAGCAGCTTACGACAGGGGGCGAGCTCTGGGGCCAACGTCCTGACTTTC

abundance: NA
d_gene: NA
j_gene: TRBJ2-1
v_gene: TRBV29-1
CDR3aa: CSVEGLTENNEQFF
CDR3nt: TGCAGCGTTGAAGGCCTGACAGAGAACAATGAGCAGTTCTTC

abundance: many
d_gene: TRBD1
j_gene: TRBJ2-7
v_gene: TRBV7-9
CDR3aa: CASSSRQGNYEQYF
CDR3nt: TGTGCCAGCAGCTCAAGACAGGGAAACTACGAGCAGTACTTC

abundance: few
d_gene: NA
j_gene: TRBJ2-3
v_gene: TRBV27
CDR3aa: CASSLSPSGWGDTQYF
CDR3nt: TGTGCCAGCAGTTTATCCCCCTCGGGCTGGGGAGATACGCAGTATTTT

abundance: many
d_gene: TRBD2
j_gene: TRBJ2-3
v_gene: TRBV9
CDR3aa: CASSAGAGGPTDTQYF
CDR3nt: TGTGCCAGCAGCGCCGGAGCGGGAGGCCCCACAGATACGCAGTATTTT

abundance: many
d_gene: NA
j_gene: TRBJ1-3
v_gene: TRBV20-1
CDR3aa: CSARDKVISGNTIYF
CDR3nt: TGCAGTGCCAGGGACAAGGTGATCTCTGGAAACACCATATATTTT

abundance: many
d_gene: NA
j_gene: TRBJ1-1
v_gene: TRBV29-1
CDR3aa: CSVVNTEAFF
CDR3nt: TGCAGCGTTGTGAACACTGAAGCTTTCTTT

abundance: many
d_gene: NA
j_gene: TRBJ1-1
v_gene: TRBV11-1
CDR3aa: CASSPSLEGEAFF
CDR3nt: TGTGCCAGCAGCCCTTCTCTGGAAGGTGAAGCTTTCTTT

abundance: many
d_gene: TRBD2
j_gene: TRBJ2-7
v_gene: TRBV7-4
CDR3aa: CASSSVTSGRGVMREQYF
CDR3nt: TGTGCCAGCAGCTCTGTGACTAGCGGGAGAGGAGTGATGAGAGAGCAGTACTTC

abundance: many
d_gene: TRBD1
j_gene: TRBJ2-3
v_gene: TRBV20-1
CDR3aa: CSAPDRGGTDTQYF
CDR3nt: TGCAGTGCTCCGGACAGGGGAGGGACAGATACGCAGTATTTT

abundance: many
d_gene: TRBD2
j_gene: TRBJ2-2
v_gene: TRBV7-2
CDR3aa: CASSFSGGLAGDTGELFF
CDR3nt: TGTGCCAGCAGCTTTTCAGGGGGACTAGCGGGAGACACCGGGGAGCTGTTTTTT

abundance: many
d_gene: TRBD2
j_gene: TRBJ2-2
v_gene: TRBV2
CDR3aa: CARGGTSGTGELFF
CDR3nt: TGTGCCAGAGGGGGGACTAGCGGCACCGGGGAGCTGTTTTTT

abundance: few
d_gene: NA
j_gene: TRBJ2-2
v_gene: TRBV5-1
CDR3aa: CASVISTGGTGELFF
CDR3nt: TGCGCCAGCGTGATCAGCACCGGTGGGACCGGGGAGCTGTTTTTT

abundance: NA
d_gene: TRBD2
j_gene: TRBJ2-1
v_gene: TRBV20-1
CDR3aa: CSPSGRFWNEQFF
CDR3nt: TGCAGCCCTAGCGGGAGGTTTTGGAATGAGCAGTTCTTC

abundance: many
d_gene: TRBD2
j_gene: TRBJ2-1
v_gene: TRBV6-5
CDR3aa: CASSNSGSDGNEQFF
CDR3nt: TGTGCCAGCAGTAATAGCGGGAGTGATGGCAATGAGCAGTTCTTC

abundance: NA
d_gene: TRBD1
j_gene: TRBJ1-3
v_gene: TRBV18
CDR3aa: CASSPQGQGSGNTIYF
CDR3nt: TGTGCCAGCTCACCACAAGGACAGGGGTCCGGAAACACCATATATTTT

abundance: many
d_gene: NA
j_gene: TRBJ2-7
v_gene: TRBV21-1
CDR3aa: CASSTERDYEQYF
CDR3nt: TGTGCCAGCAGCACAGAGAGGGACTACGAGCAGTACTTC

abundance: NA
d_gene: TRBD2
j_gene: TRBJ2-1
v_gene: TRBV29-1
CDR3aa: CSARWGGRAAIGQFF
CDR3nt: TGCAGCGCCAGGTGGGGCGGGAGGGCGGCAATCGGGCAGTTCTTC

abundance: NA
d_gene: NA
j_gene: TRBJ2-7
v_gene: TRBV28
CDR3aa: CASSPSRSRGYAEQYF
CDR3nt: TGTGCCAGCAGTCCCTCTCGCTCTCGGGGGTACGCCGAGCAGTACTTC

abundance: few
d_gene: TRBD2
j_gene: TRBJ2-1
v_gene: TRBV9
CDR3aa: CASSPRTSANNEQFF
CDR3nt: TGTGCCAGCAGCCCCCGAACTAGCGCCAACAATGAGCAGTTCTTC

abundance: NA
d_gene: TRBD1
j_gene: TRBJ1-1
v_gene: TRBV4-2
CDR3aa: CASSQVGTGVTEAFF
CDR3nt: TGTGCCAGCAGCCAAGTAGGGACAGGGGTGACTGAAGCTTTCTTT

abundance: many
d_gene: NA
j_gene: TRBJ1-1
v_gene: TRBV7-2
CDR3aa: CASSPLGGMNTEAFF
CDR3nt: TGTGCCAGCAGCCCCCTGGGAGGGATGAACACTGAAGCTTTCTTT

abundance: many
d_gene: TRBD1
j_gene: TRBJ1-5
v_gene: TRBV3-1
CDR3aa: CASSLSGGVQPQHF
CDR3nt: TGTGCCAGCAGCCTTTCAGGGGGGGTTCAGCCCCAGCATTTT

abundance: many
d_gene: NA
j_gene: TRBJ2-1
v_gene: TRBV11-2
CDR3aa: CASAPLGNEQFF
CDR3nt: TGTGCCAGCGCCCCACTGGGCAATGAGCAGTTCTTC

abundance: many
d_gene: NA
j_gene: TRBJ2-1
v_gene: TRBV7-2
CDR3aa: CASSGYNEQFF
CDR3nt: TGTGCCAGCAGCGGGTACAATGAGCAGTTCTTC

abundance: many
d_gene: NA
j_gene: TRBJ2-7
v_gene: TRBV10-3
CDR3aa: CAISDRANEQYF
CDR3nt: TGTGCCATCAGTGACAGGGCTAACGAGCAGTACTTC

abundance: many
d_gene: NA
j_gene: TRBJ1-5
v_gene: TRBV28
CDR3aa: CASIGTLHQPQHF
CDR3nt: TGTGCCAGCATCGGGACCCTCCATCAGCCCCAGCATTTT

abundance: many
d_gene: NA
j_gene: TRBJ1-2
v_gene: TRBV11-2
CDR3aa: CASSSPGFGYGYTF
CDR3nt: TGTGCCAGCAGCTCCCCAGGATTCGGCTATGGCTACACCTTC

abundance: many
d_gene: TRBD2
j_gene: TRBJ2-3
v_gene: TRBV30
CDR3aa: CAWVPPGLDSDTQYF
CDR3nt: TGTGCCTGGGTCCCTCCGGGACTAGATTCCGATACGCAGTATTTT

abundance: many
d_gene: NA
j_gene: TRBJ2-2
v_gene: TRBV24-1
CDR3aa: CATEEGGELFF
CDR3nt: TGTGCCACCGAAGAAGGCGGGGAGCTGTTTTTT

abundance: medium-sized
d_gene: NA
j_gene: TRBJ2-1
v_gene: TRBV7-9
CDR3aa: CASSLDGGNEQFF
CDR3nt: TGTGCCAGCAGCTTAGATGGTGGGAATGAGCAGTTCTTC

abundance: many
d_gene: TRBD2
j_gene: TRBJ2-1
v_gene: TRBV5-1
CDR3aa: CASSHGLAGPRNEQFF
CDR3nt: TGCGCCAGCAGCCATGGACTAGCGGGCCCCCGCAATGAGCAGTTCTTC

abundance: NA
d_gene: NA
j_gene: TRBJ2-1
v_gene: TRBV19
CDR3aa: CASSIRGRASYNEQFF
CDR3nt: TGTGCCAGTAGTATAAGGGGGAGGGCCTCCTACAATGAGCAGTTCTTC

abundance: few
d_gene: TRBD1
j_gene: TRBJ2-2
v_gene: TRBV15
CDR3aa: CATSRSTGIGELFF
CDR3nt: TGTGCCACCAGCAGATCGACAGGGATCGGGGAGCTGTTTTTT

abundance: many
d_gene: NA
j_gene: TRBJ2-1
v_gene: TRBV18
CDR3aa: CASSPPGHLSYNEQFF
CDR3nt: TGTGCCAGCTCACCACCGGGACATCTCTCCTACAATGAGCAGTTCTTC

abundance: few
d_gene: NA
j_gene: TRBJ1-3
v_gene: TRBV10-3
CDR3aa: CAITREFGNTIYF
CDR3nt: TGTGCCATCACCCGGGAATTTGGAAACACCATATATTTT

abundance: few
d_gene: NA
j_gene: TRBJ2-3
v_gene: TRBV25-1
CDR3aa: CASSEQQGFGDTQYF
CDR3nt: TGTGCCAGCAGTGAGCAGCAGGGCTTCGGAGATACGCAGTATTTT

abundance: few
d_gene: NA
j_gene: TRBJ2-3
v_gene: TRBV13
CDR3aa: CASSSQGDTQYF
CDR3nt: TGTGCCAGCAGCTCCCAGGGAGATACGCAGTATTTT

abundance: NA
d_gene: TRBD1
j_gene: TRBJ2-1
v_gene: TRBV12-3/TRBV12-4
CDR3aa: CASSLEQTGEFF
CDR3nt: TGTGCCAGCAGTTTAGAGCAGACAGGGGAATTCTTC

abundance: many
d_gene: NA
j_gene: TRBJ1-5
v_gene: TRBV19
CDR3aa: CASSMGLPRGNQPQHF
CDR3nt: TGTGCCAGTAGTATGGGACTCCCTAGGGGCAATCAGCCCCAGCATTTT

abundance: few
d_gene: NA
j_gene: TRBJ2-5
v_gene: TRBV9
CDR3aa: CASSGILGGETQYF
CDR3nt: TGTGCCAGCAGCGGGATCCTGGGAGGAGAGACCCAGTACTTC

abundance: many
d_gene: NA
j_gene: TRBJ2-7
v_gene: TRBV28
CDR3aa: CASSFLPPKTSYEQYF
CDR3nt: TGTGCCAGCAGTTTCTTGCCCCCGAAAACCTCCTACGAGCAGTACTTC

abundance: many
d_gene: TRBD2
j_gene: TRBJ2-3
v_gene: TRBV6-5
CDR3aa: CAAPGASGRAKNTQYF
CDR3nt: TGTGCCGCACCGGGGGCCAGCGGGAGGGCCAAGAATACGCAGTATTTT

abundance: many
d_gene: TRBD2
j_gene: TRBJ2-2
v_gene: TRBV7-6
CDR3aa: CASSTGLAGEATGELFF
CDR3nt: TGTGCCAGCAGCACGGGACTAGCGGGAGAGGCCACCGGGGAGCTGTTTTTT

abundance: many
d_gene: NA
j_gene: TRBJ2-1
v_gene: TRBV21-1
CDR3aa: CAPLRPRDGNEQFF
CDR3nt: TGTGCCCCCCTGAGGCCCAGGGATGGCAATGAGCAGTTCTTC

abundance: many
d_gene: NA
j_gene: TRBJ1-1
v_gene: TRBV7-2
CDR3aa: CASSLGGVQNTEAFF
CDR3nt: TGTGCCAGCAGCTTAGGGGGGGTTCAGAACACTGAAGCTTTCTTT

abundance: many
d_gene: NA
j_gene: TRBJ2-5
v_gene: TRBV20-1
CDR3aa: CSAVSGIETQYF
CDR3nt: TGCAGTGCTGTTTCGGGGATAGAGACCCAGTACTTC

abundance: many
d_gene: TRBD2
j_gene: TRBJ2-2
v_gene: TRBV9
CDR3aa: CASSPQAGAITGELFF
CDR3nt: TGTGCCAGCAGCCCCCAAGCGGGAGCTATCACCGGGGAGCTGTTTTTT